Each of the 2 T cell receptor beta chains below was sequenced from the same sample in a study of shared clonotypes between healthy human individuals. The assay was immunoSEQ multiplex PCR, and TCRdb's table has in-frame clones only and misses some. The top ten hold approximately 0.06% of the sample, which has approximately 530,000 clones, 90% to 96% seen once. Sequencing was done on a sample of naive CD4+ T cells sorted from blood. Noted subset: CD45RA+ positively selected. The source is a woman aged 25-40 years in good health.

This clone was picked up one time. The CDR3 DNA follows: TGCGCCAGCAGCACCGCTCCGGCTAGCGGGAGAAATGAGCAGTTCTTC. Encoded protein: CASSTAPASGRNEQFF. V gene TRBV5-1 combines with J gene TRBJ2-1, with TRBD2 matching over 10 bases. This CDR3 has 16 amino acids. J lost 7 bases, V lost 4 bases, and 11 bases had no gene match. Germline CDR1 and CDR2: SGHRS and YFSETQ.

The chain joins TRBV18 to TRBJ2-2; 8 bases agree with TRBD2. Germline V gene sequence: CDR1 KGHSH, CDR2 LQKENI. V dropped 4 bases and J dropped 0; count of bases not matched to a gene: 4. The CDR3 contains 16 residues. The CDR3 sequence is CASSLELAANTGELFF. The CDR3 DNA sequence: TGTGCCAGCTCACTAGAACTAGCGGCGAACACCGGGGAGCTGTTTTTT.